This T cell receptor (beta chain) appears in the sequencing data of a study of Ad26.COV2.S vaccination and SARS-CoV-2 variants. Study-wide results and caveats: Spike-specific CD8+ and CD4+ T cell responses reportedly showed substantial breadth after vaccination. An underestimation of total T cell responses may have resulted from the TCR breadth and depth analyses. Recipients of vaccine and of placebo showed similar breadth of their non-spike TCR repertoires. Greater spike-specific TCR breadth was seen in vaccine recipients than in placebo recipients.

TCRdb's table, derived via immunoSEQ multiplex PCR, lists solely in-frame clones and lacks some. The table records 300,000 to 450,000 clones, 92% of them present only once. Comments on this clone: Its antigen remains unidentified.

The clonotype originates from a human donor who had recovered from COVID-19. The sample in question was peripheral blood, obtained after recovery from COVID-19.

CDR3 amino acids: CASSLEGSRKPNYGYTF. In nucleotides, the CDR3 is TGCGCCAGCAGCTTGGAGGGCAGCCGTAAACCTAACTATGGCTACACCTTC. The chain uses TRBV5-1 and TRBJ1-2; D gene ambiguous. Deletions cut 0 bases from V and 0 bases from J, with 15 bases between. From germline, CDR1 is SGHRS and CDR2 YFSETQ. The CDR3 is made up of 17 amino acids.